Listed below are T cell receptor beta chains from one sample, sequenced in a study of blood T cell repertoires in COVID-19. Produced via immunoSEQ multiplex PCR; TCRdb's table is partial and in-frame only. The data contain 110,000 or so clones, around nine tenths of them singletons. The source material was peripheral blood. Every receptor here comes from a woman aged 70-85 years who had recovered from COVID-19. The CDR3 runs from the conserved cysteine through the conserved F or W. A D gene is named only where the DNA matches it firmly. Rows give clone size only sometimes, using once, few, many, or a class for an expanded clone.

J gene	clone size	V gene	D gene	CDR3 length	CDR3 protein	CDR3 DNA
TRBJ2-1	NA	TRBV3-1/TRBV3-2	NA	14	CASSLRSSYNEQFF	TGTGCCAGCAGCCTAAGGAGCTCCTACAATGAGCAGTTCTTC
TRBJ2-5	NA	TRBV28	TRBD1	13	CASGDRVQETQYF	TGTGCCAGCGGGGACAGGGTCCAAGAGACCCAGTACTTC
TRBJ1-1	once	TRBV5-1	TRBD1	14	CASSFDRGHTEAFF	TGCGCCAGCAGCTTTGACAGGGGACACACTGAAGCTTTCTTT
TRBJ1-2	NA	TRBV3-1/TRBV3-2	NA	14	CASSQNGRGDGYTF	TGTGCCAGCAGCCAAAACGGGAGGGGAGACGGCTACACCTTC
TRBJ2-3	NA	TRBV7-3	NA	17	CASSLTGYRASTDTQYF	TGTGCCAGCAGCTTAACCGGCTACAGGGCTAGCACAGATACGCAGTATTTT
TRBJ2-1	once	TRBV9	TRBD2	17	CASSAGLAGRIHNEQFF	TGTGCCAGCAGCGCCGGACTAGCGGGAAGGATCCACAATGAGCAGTTCTTC
TRBJ2-3	NA	TRBV27	NA	11	CASSHTDTQYF	TGTGCCAGCAGTCACACAGATACGCAGTATTTT
TRBJ2-7	NA	TRBV5-6	TRBD2	15	CASSLAGGSSYEQYF	TGTGCCAGCAGCTTGGCCGGGGGGAGCTCCTACGAGCAGTACTTC
TRBJ2-1	NA	TRBV10-2	TRBD2	14	CASSGTSGRHEQFF	TGCGCCAGCAGTGGGACTAGCGGGAGGCATGAGCAGTTCTTC
TRBJ2-2	NA	TRBV11-2	TRBD2	16	CASSFPSLAGTGELFF	TGTGCCAGCAGCTTCCCCAGCTTAGCGGGCACCGGGGAGCTGTTTTTT
TRBJ2-4	once	TRBV27	NA	15	CASSQQGLVSNIQYF	TGTGCCAGCAGTCAGCAGGGGTTAGTGTCAAACATTCAGTACTTC
TRBJ1-5	NA	TRBV6-2/TRBV6-3	TRBD1	16	CASSFRTGPPNQPQHF	TGTGCCAGCAGTTTCCGGACAGGGCCCCCCAATCAGCCCCAGCATTTT
TRBJ1-6	NA	TRBV18	TRBD1	16	CASSPVRDRGNSPLHF	TGTGCCAGCTCACCAGTTAGGGACAGGGGGAATTCACCCCTCCACTTT
TRBJ2-5	NA	TRBV19	NA	15	CASSIRTPSRETQYF	TGTGCCAGTAGTATCCGGACTCCCAGCCGAGAGACCCAGTACTTC
TRBJ2-2	NA	TRBV28	NA	15	CASTRGTVNTGELFF	TGTGCCAGCACCCGCGGGACAGTGAACACCGGGGAGCTGTTTTTT
TRBJ1-1	NA	TRBV7-2	NA	15	CASSLGARQNTEAFF	TGTGCCAGCAGCTTGGGGGCTCGACAGAACACTGAAGCTTTCTTT
TRBJ2-5	NA	TRBV4-1	NA	13	CASRPQNQETQYF	TGCGCCAGCAGGCCGCAGAACCAAGAGACCCAGTACTTC
TRBJ1-5	NA	TRBV10-3	TRBD1	13	CAIRETGGQPQHF	TGTGCCATCAGGGAGACAGGGGGTCAGCCCCAGCATTTT
TRBJ2-2	NA	TRBV30	NA	13	CAWSREITGELFF	TGTGCCTGGAGTAGGGAGATCACCGGGGAGCTGTTTTTT
TRBJ2-7	NA	TRBV7-3	NA	13	CASSGGPTYEQYF	TGTGCCAGCAGCGGGGGCCCTACCTACGAGCAGTACTTC
TRBJ2-6	NA	TRBV21-1	NA	15	CASSGQGPGANVLTF	TGTGCCAGCAGCGGACAGGGTCCTGGGGCCAACGTCCTGACTTTC
TRBJ2-7	NA	TRBV24-1	NA	14	CATSVGGIPYEQYF	TGTGCCACCAGTGTCGGGGGAATCCCCTACGAGCAGTACTTC